A single sample is the source of the 26 T cell receptor beta chains below, sequenced in a study of cytotoxic CD8 clonotypes in ibrutinib-treated CLL (dated by TCRdb to the early 2020s). Receptors were amplified or captured by the immunoSEQ multiplex PCR assay. TCRdb retrieved this table from immuneACCESS and kept in-frame rearrangements only. Not all clones are present; in checked studies, unresolved V genes account for under half, and no reason is known for the remainder. The sample yields 150,000 to 250,000 clones; 72% were counted once. Clones ranked in the top ten supply under 15% of the sample. In the paper's terms, the time point label means: less than 30 months on ibrutinib. The sample consisted of PBMCs, taken after 24 months of ibrutinib treatment. Every receptor here comes from a human donor with chronic lymphocytic leukemia.

This chain joins TRBV5-5 and TRBJ1-1, with a possible D match to TRBD1 (6 bases). CDR3 length: 14 residues. Germline CDR1 SGHKS, CDR2 YYEKEE (reference sequence). The ends were cut back, 0 bases at V and 1 base at J, with 7 bases in the middle. In DNA form, the CDR3 reads TGTGCCAGCAGCTTGGACAGGGCGAACACTGAAGCTTTCTTT. Its protein is CASSLDRANTEAFF.

V and J are TRBV29-1 and TRBJ1-2; D is perhaps TRBD1 (6 bases). This CDR3 is 14 amino acids long. V lost 0 bases and J lost 4, with 12 bases in between. CDR1 SQVTM and CDR2 ANQGSEA come from the germline V gene. CDR3 sequence (DNA): TGCAGCGTTGAAGATCAGGGGACGGGCTATGGCTACACCTTC. Protein sequence: CSVEDQGTGYGYTF.

The chain is built from TRBV7-2 and TRBJ1-1; D is uncertain. The CDR3 extends over 14 amino acids. Trimming removed 0 bases from V and 0 bases from J, with 5 bases in between. Germline values: CDR1 SGHTA, CDR2 FQGNSA. The CDR3 protein is CASSLAGLNTEAFF. Here the CDR3 DNA reads TGTGCCAGCAGCTTAGCGGGTTTGAACACTGAAGCTTTCTTT.

This rearrangement joins TRBV9 to TRBJ2-3, with D tentatively TRBD1 (5 bases). This CDR3 region has 13 residues. The germline gives CDR1 SGDLS, CDR2 YYNGEE. V was clipped by 0 bases and J by 4 bases, with 6 bases between them. The CDR3 reads CASSVEGSDTQYF. CDR3 sequence (DNA): TGTGCCAGCAGCGTAGAGGGGTCAGATACGCAGTATTTT.

The chain carries TRBV30 and TRBJ1-2, with 8 bases identical to TRBD1. V shed 8 bases and J 4 bases; nucleotides not matched to a gene: 9. CDR1 is GTSNPN and CDR2 is SVGIG in the germline V gene (reference sequence). The CDR3 has 13 residues. In DNA, the CDR3 is TGTGCCCTGAAGCAGGGGGCAACCTATGGCTACACCTTC. It is translated as CALKQGATYGYTF.

V gene TRBV28 combines with J gene TRBJ1-5; D gene ambiguous. The V and J ends lost 2 bases and 1 base respectively, with 3 bases between them. The CDR3 covers 13 residues. Germline CDR1 reads MDHEN; CDR2 reads SYDVKM. CDR3 residues: CASSLKSNQPQHF. In DNA form, the CDR3 reads TGTGCCAGCAGTTTAAAGAGCAATCAGCCCCAGCATTTT.

J is TRBJ2-7 and V is TRBV5-4; 9 bases are a match to TRBD2. The CDR3 runs 16 residues. J lost 7 bases, V lost 6 bases, and 17 bases had no gene match. Germline V lookup: CDR1 SGHNT, CDR2 YYREEE (reference sequence). The CDR3 region is CASNRGGRSGSFEQYF. The CDR3 DNA reads TGTGCCAGCAACCGGGGGGGGCGTAGCGGGAGCTTTGAGCAGTACTTC.

This chain joins TRBV9 and TRBJ2-3, with 11 bases fitting TRBD2. Germline V gene sequence: CDR1 SGDLS, CDR2 YYNGEE. The CDR3 runs to 16 residues. Trimming at V came to 4 bases and at J to 3 bases, leaving 7 bases not matched to a gene. CDR3: CASSIVAGGPTDTQYF. CDR3 nucleotide sequence: TGTGCCAGCAGCATAGTAGCGGGAGGGCCTACAGATACGCAGTATTTT.

The genes are TRBV27 and TRBJ2-7; D gene ambiguous. This CDR3 is 13 amino acids long. CDR1 is MNHEY and CDR2 is SMNVEV in the germline V gene (reference sequence). Trimming cost V 5 bases and J 3 bases, with 11 bases left between them. CDR3 DNA: TGTGCCAGCAGTCCCCGTCCCCACTACGAGCAGTACTTC. Translation: CASSPRPHYEQYF.

This chain connects TRBV4-1 to TRBJ2-7, with D possibly called TRBD1 or TRBD2 (6 bases each). V was pared by 1 base and J by 3 bases, with 19 bases between. This CDR3 spans 17 amino acids. Per the germline V gene, CDR1 is MGHRA and CDR2 is YSYEKL. The CDR3: CASSQVGGRGPYYEQYF. As DNA, the CDR3 is TGCGCCAGCAGCCAAGTTGGGGGGCGGGGACCCTACTACGAGCAGTACTTC.

The chain employs TRBV7-9 and TRBJ2-7; D not certain. CDR1 is SEHNR, CDR2 FQNEAQ, per germline (reference sequence). Trimming cost V 4 bases and J 2 bases, with 9 bases left between them. This CDR3 has 13 amino acids. The CDR3 DNA sequence: TGTGCCAGCAGCTCCACTACGACCTACGAGCAGTACTTC. It translates to CASSSTTTYEQYF.

Comment on this clone: One end of the junction varies from germline; a read error may be responsible. In the same sample, other DNA sequences code for this CDR3. This chain connects TRBV10-3 to TRBJ2-7; perhaps TRBD2 as D (5 bases). Germline V CDR1 and CDR2: ENHRY, SYGVKD. The CDR3 covers 14 residues. CDR3: CAISERADSNEQYF. The DNA of the CDR3 is TGTGCCATCAGTGAGAGGGCGGACTCCAACGAGCAGTACTTC.

V gene TRBV27 combines with J gene TRBJ1-5; weak D call: TRBD1 (5 bases). Germline V gives CDR1 MNHEY, CDR2 SMNVEV (reference sequence). The CDR3 sequence is 13 residues long. Trimming pared 6 bases from V and 3 bases from J, leaving 9 bases between. The CDR3 region is CASSTRVNQPQHF. CDR3 coding DNA: TGTGCCAGCAGCACCAGGGTCAATCAGCCCCAGCATTTT.

This chain connects TRBV7-3 to TRBJ2-2, with 10 bases identical to TRBD2. The CDR3 is 17 amino acids. Per germline, CDR1 SGHTA and CDR2 FQGTGA. V lost 4 bases, J lost 1 base, and 6 bases stayed unmatched. The CDR3 nucleotides read TGTGCCAGCAGCTCCCCAGGGACTAGCGAGAACACCGGGGAGCTGTTTTTT. Amino acids: CASSSPGTSENTGELFF.

The CDR3 reads CASGLAPRLAGPNEQFF. The DNA for the CDR3 is TGTGCTAGTGGTTTGGCCCCCCGGCTAGCGGGACCCAATGAGCAGTTCTTC. This chain uses TRBV12-5 with TRBJ2-1; 9 positions match TRBD2. CDR1 is LGHNT and CDR2 is FRNRAP in the germline V gene. The V and J ends lost 1 base and 6 bases, in that order; junction bases with no gene match: 10. The CDR3 runs to 17 residues.

This clone was detected only a few times. The V and J genes are TRBV7-7 and TRBJ2-3, with 7 nucleotides matching TRBD2. CDR3 length: 16 residues. With 5 bases clipped from V and 3 bases from J, the junction kept 11 bases outside the gene matches. Germline assignment: CDR1 SSHAT and CDR2 FNYEAQ (reference sequence). In DNA, the CDR3 is TGTGCCAGCAGCCCCCGACTGAGCGGGACTACAGATACGCAGTATTTT. This gives the protein CASSPRLSGTTDTQYF.

This chain joins TRBV10-3 and TRBJ2-7; no definite D call. The CDR3 spans 14 residues. The germline CDR1 and CDR2 sequences are ENHRY and SYGVKD. Trimming removed 3 bases at V and 5 bases at J, with 14 bases between. The chain's CDR3 is CAISDWALANEQYF. The DNA of the CDR3 is TGTGCCATCAGTGATTGGGCTTTGGCGAACGAGCAGTACTTC.

The chain couples TRBV4-3 to TRBJ2-3; TRBD1 agrees at 8 bases. The germline V gene encodes CDR1 LGHNA and CDR2 YSLEER. The CDR3 loop spans 15 amino acids. Trimming at V came to 0 bases and at J to 2 bases, leaving 1 base not matched to a gene. CDR3 loop: CASSQEQGVTDTQYF. CDR3 sequence (DNA): TGCGCCAGCAGCCAAGAACAGGGGGTCACAGATACGCAGTATTTT.

This chain connects TRBV6-5 to TRBJ2-7; 7 bases match TRBD2. V lost 6 bases and J lost 6; bases outside the gene matches: 8. The germline CDR1 and CDR2 sequences are MNHEY and SVGAGI. CDR3 size: 13 residues. CDR3 sequence: CASSGTTFAEQYF. In DNA form, the CDR3 reads TGTGCCAGCAGCGGGACTACCTTCGCCGAGCAGTACTTC.

J is TRBJ2-7 and V is TRBV10-3; D may be TRBD1 (5 bases). V lost 6 bases to trimming and J lost 0 bases, with 15 bases between them. The CDR3 has 15 residues. Germline V gives CDR1 ENHRY, CDR2 SYGVKD. The CDR3 here is CAIRTQGANSYEQYF. DNA of the CDR3: TGTGCCATCAGAACCCAAGGGGCGAACTCCTACGAGCAGTACTTC.

The rearrangement links TRBV27 to TRBJ1-1; D is possibly TRBD1 (6 bases). The germline gives CDR1 MNHEY, CDR2 SMNVEV (reference sequence). The V and J ends lost 2 bases and 4 bases respectively, with 20 bases between them. This CDR3 region has 17 residues. This CDR3 reads CASSLGGFGGLSTEAFF. CDR3 bases: TGTGCCAGCAGTTTAGGGGGCTTTGGGGGCCTGAGCACTGAAGCTTTCTTT.

This rearrangement joins TRBV27 to TRBJ2-2; D uncertain. The CDR3 is made up of 12 amino acids. V lost 5 bases and J 4 bases, leaving 5 bases between the germline ends. Germline V CDR1 and CDR2: MNHEY, SMNVEV (reference sequence). The DNA for the CDR3 is TGTGCCAGCAGTCCAGGCACCGGGGAGCTGTTTTTT. Translation: CASSPGTGELFF.

The CDR3 nucleotides read TGTGCCAGCAGCTTAGTCGCAGGGAACTCGTTTAACTATGGCTACACCTTC. It translates to CASSLVAGNSFNYGYTF. V gene TRBV7-2 combines with J gene TRBJ1-2; D might be TRBD1 (5 bases). Germline V CDR1 and CDR2: SGHTA, FQGNSA. The CDR3 is 17 amino acids. The V and J ends lost 1 base and 1 base respectively, with 16 bases between them. The full variable domain, in which reference TRBV7-2 and TRBJ1-2 provide the parts outside the CDR3, is GAGVSQSPSNKVTEKGKDVELRCDPISGHTALYWYRQSLGQGLEFLIYFQGNSAPDKSGLPSDRFSAERTGGSVSTLTIQRTQQEDSAVYLCASSLVAGNSFNYGYTFGSGTRLTVV.

This chain links TRBV4-3 with TRBJ2-6; possibly TRBD1 for D (7 bases). CDR3 length: 18 amino acids. Trimming cost V 4 bases and J 0 bases, with 16 bases left between them. The germline gives CDR1 LGHNA, CDR2 YSLEER. Written as DNA, the CDR3 is TGCGCCAGCAGCCGACTAGGGGGCCCGAGCTCTGGGGCCAACGTCCTGACTTTC. This encodes CASSRLGGPSSGANVLTF.

The rearrangement uses TRBV6-5 and TRBJ2-7; D ambiguous. Trimming took off 4 bases at V and 0 bases at J, with 10 bases between the two ends. There are 14 residues in the CDR3. CDR1 and CDR2 from the germline V gene are MNHEY and SVGAGI. This chain's CDR3 is CASSWGSSSYEQYF. The CDR3 DNA sequence: TGTGCCAGCAGTTGGGGATCCAGCTCCTACGAGCAGTACTTC.

This rearrangement joins TRBV7-9 to TRBJ1-1, with no clear D. The CDR3 has 13 residues. Deletions cut 2 bases from V and 0 bases from J, with 4 bases between. Germline V lookup: CDR1 SEHNR, CDR2 FQNEAQ (reference sequence). In DNA form, the CDR3 reads TGTGCCAGCAGCTTACAATTGAACACTGAAGCTTTCTTT. This gives the protein CASSLQLNTEAFF. Based on the CDR3 plus reference TRBV7-9 and TRBJ1-1, the full variable domain is DTGVSQNPRHKITKRGQNVTFRCDPISEHNRLYWYRQTLGQGPEFLTYFQNEAQLEKSRLLSDRFSAERPKGSFSTLEIQRTEQGDSAMYLCASSLQLNTEAFFGQGTRLTVV.